Reported below is one T cell receptor (beta chain). The target antigen is unknown. The data belong to a study of cytomegalovirus exposure and HLA in healthy donors. Study-wide results and limits: The authors judged a highly shared variant cluster likely a sequencing artifact. The authors listed 150 or so TCR beta chains as cytomegalovirus-associated. In an earlier analysis, productive rearrangement rates for most beta V segments clustered near 87% or 30%. Accurate prediction of HLA-A and HLA-B alleles (for most subjects) was reportedly achieved from TCR beta sequences.

V lost 5 bases to trimming and J lost 4 bases; unmatched junction nucleotides: 11. From germline, CDR1 is SNHLY and CDR2 FYNNEI. The CDR3 is 16 amino acids. 13 Jbeta primers and 60 Vbeta primers were used for the PCR. Sequenced by immunoSEQ multiplex PCR; TCRdb stores in-frame clones only, minus some. The table includes under 200,000 clones, around 74% detected once. The sequenced material came from PBMCs. This sequence originates from a female donor in good health and CMV-seronegative. This chain connects TRBV2 to TRBJ1-2; TRBD1 matches at 9 bases. CDR3 DNA sequence: TGTGCCAGCAGTTTCGAAGGGGACAGGGTAATCTATGGCTACACCTTC. Its protein is CASSFEGDRVIYGYTF.